This T cell receptor beta chain was profiled in a study of blood T cell repertoires in COVID-19 (dated by TCRdb to the early 2020s). Notes on the research overall: Samples from collaborators originated in the United States, Italy and Spain and spanned both the acute and convalescent phases of COVID-19. The material from the prospective study consisted of cDNA or gDNA derived from T cells, B-cell-depleted T cells, or PBMCs. Deeply sampled blood TCRbeta repertoires from subjects exposed to, actively infected with, or recovered from COVID-19 were included in the dataset. The repertoires were released in a freely available public database meant as a resource for research on the immune response to SARS-CoV-2. The samples were drawn from the first 160 participants of the ongoing ImmuneRACE study and from 950 to 1,500 subjects provided by 6 global collaborators. A de-identified subject ID, COVID-19 status, age in years and sex were almost always included in the sample metadata. Where available, HLA class I and class II types were obtained from metadata supplied by the sample provider rather than from assay-based typing. The paper's findings and limits, for the study overall: The quantity of clinical and demographic metadata differed by source and by participant and was supplied without curation.

TCRbeta CDR3 regions were amplified from genomic DNA by means of the immunoSEQ Assay, a bias-controlled multiplex PCR. The published analysis was carried out like this. The number of nucleated cells in each sample was estimated from the amplification of reference gene primers within the assay. To quantify the absolute abundance of each unique TCRbeta CDR3 rearrangement, sequence reads were collapsed and filtered. For each sample, productive Simpson clonality was calculated by taking the square root of Simpson's diversity index across productive rearrangements. As stored in TCRdb, this immuneACCESS dataset retains in-frame rearrangements with V and J assigned. A fraction of the clones does not appear; measured against another copy, unresolved V genes explain less than half of the discrepancy, and the remainder lacks a known reason. V, J and clone size were drawn from that table, and D and trimming were deduced from the DNA. For this sample the table gives about 200,000 clones, of which less than 85% were detected only once. The top ten clones comprise around 5.8% of the sample.

Whole blood was collected in K2EDTA tubes by collaborating institutions according to the institutions' own protocols. For TCRbeta analysis, collaborators shipped samples as frozen whole blood, isolated PBMCs, or DNA extracted from either of those sample types. Details on this clone: Its antigen is still unknown. No per-base quality is available; no much larger clone lies one base away.

The germline V gene supplies CDR1 SQVTM and CDR2 ANQGSEA. V loses 7 bases, J loses 2 bases, and the germline ends lie 12 bases apart. Including cysteine and phenylalanine, the CDR3 has 12 amino acids. Of the read, only the CDR3 DNA is kept; its 36 bases are in frame from base 1. This receptor chain uses TRBV29-1 and TRBJ2-7, with an unclear D gene assignment. Sequences were obtained from peripheral blood. The receptor comes from a woman in her sixties or seventies with acute or convalescent COVID-19. The CDR3 amino acid sequence is: CSAGPGTYEQYF. The sequence in DNA is TGCAGCGCAGGCCCGGGTACCTACGAGCAGTACTTC.